This T cell receptor beta chain was obtained from a study of blood T cell repertoires in COVID-19. Study as a whole: Sites in the United States, Italy and Spain provided acute and convalescent COVID-19 samples. The analysed material was cDNA or gDNA that came from T cells, B-cell-depleted T cells, or PBMCs.

The germline V and J ends were trimmed by 6 bases and 8 bases, with 16 bases remaining between them. The CDR3 consists of 13 residues. Produced via immunoSEQ multiplex PCR; TCRdb's table is partial and in-frame only. The sample lists about 210,000 clones, roughly 85% occurring once. Sequencing was carried out using peripheral blood. This TCR was recovered from a man aged 45 to 65 with COVID-19, enrolled during active disease. V and J are TRBV12-3 or TRBV12-4 and TRBJ1-2; possible D gene TRBD1, 6 bases. The DNA for the CDR3 is TGTGCCAGCAGCTTCGGGACACTGGTCGGCTACACCTTC. Translation gives CASSFGTLVGYTF.